This T cell receptor (beta chain) is drawn from a study of CD8 T cells in ankylosing spondylitis. Using quantitative 5'-RACE with molecular barcodes, the authors made TCR beta libraries. TCRdb ran MiXCR on the 5' RACE reads and lists one entry per CDR3 protein. Of 650,000 to 800,000 distinct CDR3 sequences in the sample, around 20% were seen once. This CDR3 is 13 amino acids long. V dropped 3 bases and J dropped 3 bases, with 8 bases sitting between them. Regarding the study as a whole: It appeared that ankylosing spondylitis blood was characterized by a TCR beta motif of under ten highly homologous variants. Reactive arthritis synovial fluid and blood previously showed some of these motif variants.

A remark on this clonotype: Its antigen is as yet unknown.

The chain joins TRBV12-3 or TRBV12-4 to TRBJ2-5; D perhaps matches TRBD2 (5 bases). Sample: blood, either unsorted or a sorted T cell fraction (not recorded which). The TCR originated in a male donor with ankylosing spondylitis. The CDR3 DNA reads as TGTGCCAGCAGTTTGTGGGAGAAAGAGACCCAGTACTTC. As protein: CASSLWEKETQYF.